The present TCR beta chain was sequenced within a study of beta chain features in type 1 diabetes. Trimming took off 2 bases at V and 0 bases at J, with 11 bases between the two ends. The CDR3 totals 16 residues. CDR1 is MNHEY and CDR2 is SVGAGI in the germline V gene. Notes on the study in general: Within each of all four CD4+ subsets, Type 1 diabetes patients had TCRB CDR3s that were moderately but significantly shorter.

This clone has only a few counts. Its antigen is unidentified. The whole isolated RNA underwent reverse transcription, so sequencing captured expressed TCRB transcripts. Clones were read by immunoSEQ multiplex PCR, and TCRdb kept only the in-frame ones, dropping some. The repertoire has about 640,000 clones, 9.5% to 15% of them found once; the top ten carry 0.095% to 0.15%. The sequenced material came from naive CD4+ T cells from blood. This rearrangement joins TRBV6-5 to TRBJ1-3; D possibly corresponds to TRBD1 (5 bases). The source is a man aged 25-45 years with type 1 diabetes. The CDR3 spells CASSYDRSISGNTIYF. DNA for the CDR3: TGTGCCAGCAGTTACGACAGATCAATCTCTGGAAACACCATATATTTT.